The entry that follows covers one TCR beta chain sequence. Trimming cost V 4 bases and J 7 bases; bases outside gene matches: 7. Germline CDR1 SGHRS, CDR2 YFSETQ. The length of the CDR3 is 14 residues. In the original analysis: Estimates of nucleated cell counts were drawn from the amplification of reference gene primers. The data were produced by immunoSEQ multiplex PCR, yet TCRdb's version contains in-frame clones alone and is incomplete. Clone size and the V and J calls come from that table; the DNA yielded D and trimming. The repertoire includes around 180,000 clones, around 80% of them detected once, and approximately 7.1% sits in the top ten. This specimen belongs to a study of blood T cell repertoires in COVID-19. Overall study context: The United States, Italy and Spain were the sources of the acute and convalescent COVID-19 samples. PBMCs, B-cell-depleted T cells, or T cells were the source of the cDNA or gDNA that made up the material.

The chain carries TRBV5-1 and TRBJ1-2; 10 bases align to TRBD1. The sequencing sample was made of peripheral blood. The source is a human donor in a cohort sampled during active COVID-19. The CDR3 is CASSAGQGRPGYTF. The CDR3 DNA sequence: TGCGCCAGCAGCGCGGGACAGGGGAGGCCTGGCTACACCTTC.